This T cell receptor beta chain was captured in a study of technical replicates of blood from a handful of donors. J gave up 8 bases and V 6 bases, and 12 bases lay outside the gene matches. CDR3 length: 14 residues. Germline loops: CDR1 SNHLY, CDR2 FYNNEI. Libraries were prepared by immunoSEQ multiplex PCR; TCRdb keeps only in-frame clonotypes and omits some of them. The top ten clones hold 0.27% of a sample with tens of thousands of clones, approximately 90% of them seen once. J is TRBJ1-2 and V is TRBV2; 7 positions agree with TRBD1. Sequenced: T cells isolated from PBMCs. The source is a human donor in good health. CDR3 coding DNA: TGTGCCAGCAGAGGACAGGACTTAGGGGGGGGCTACACCTTC. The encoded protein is CASRGQDLGGGYTF.